This TCR beta chain stems from a study of blood T cell repertoires in COVID-19. Study details: PBMCs, B-cell-depleted T cells, or T cells provided the cDNA or gDNA that made up the material.

Methods used by the authors: Amplified reference gene primers provided the basis for estimating nucleated cell counts. Some clones are missing from TCRdb's copy, which holds only in-frame ones; the method was immunoSEQ multiplex PCR. D and trimming were read from the DNA, whereas the V and J calls and clone size are those reported in that table. Seen here are roughly 400,000 clones, about nine tenths observed once, and the top ten hold 0.6%. Participants' own reports of clinical history determined their cohort assignment. There are 14 residues in the CDR3. The V end was cut by 6 bases, the J end by 10 bases, with 16 bases between. The germline V gene has CDR1 ENHRY and CDR2 SYGVKD.

The material sequenced was PBMCs or T cells enriched from blood (not recorded which). This clonotype originated in a man aged 18 to 30 who had recovered from COVID-19. V and J are TRBV10-3 and TRBJ1-6; D might be TRBD1 (6 bases). The DNA of the CDR3 is TGTGCCATCAGCGAGCAGGGGTTGCTGTCACCCCTCCACTTT. Its protein is CAISEQGLLSPLHF.